One and the same sample provided the 6 T cell receptor beta chains below, sequenced in a study of cytomegalovirus exposure and HLA in healthy donors. With 60 Vbeta and 13 Jbeta primers, the PCR was carried out. TCRdb's table, derived via immunoSEQ multiplex PCR, lists solely in-frame clones and lacks some. The top ten clones hold 1.5% to 2% of a sample with about 140,000 clones, almost 85% of them seen once. The sequencing sample was made of PBMCs. These receptors all stem from a woman in her thirties or forties in good health and CMV-seronegative.

This clone was detected only a few times. V is TRBV5-1 and J is TRBJ2-3; D perhaps matches TRBD2 (6 bases). Germline-derived CDR1 and CDR2 are SGHRS and YFSETQ. Trimming removed 0 bases from V and 0 bases from J, with 11 bases in between. This CDR3 is built from 16 residues. The DNA for the CDR3 is TGCGCCAGCAGCTTGGATCGGGAGACTAGCACAGATACGCAGTATTTT. As protein: CASSLDRETSTDTQYF.

The chain carries TRBV5-1 and TRBJ2-7; no reliable D call. V was pared by 0 bases and J by 1 base, with 8 bases between. Germline CDR1 SGHRS, CDR2 YFSETQ. The CDR3 length is 14 residues. In DNA, the CDR3 is TGCGCCAGCAGCTTGGACCAGGATTCCTACGAGCAGTACTTC. Its protein product is CASSLDQDSYEQYF.

This CDR3 reads CASSLATDTQYF. The CDR3 region has the DNA TGTGCCAGCAGCTTGGCCACAGATACGCAGTATTTT. The genes are TRBV7-2 and TRBJ2-3; D unclear. The CDR3 loop spans 12 amino acids. Trimming cost V 3 bases and J 2 bases, with 3 bases left between them. The V gene's germline CDR1 is SGHTA and CDR2 FQGNSA. The whole variable domain, remainder taken from reference TRBV7-2 and TRBJ2-3, is GAGVSQSPSNKVTEKGKDVELRCDPISGHTALYWYRQSLGQGLEFLIYFQGNSAPDKSGLPSDRFSAERTGGSVSTLTIQRTQQEDSAVYLCASSLATDTQYFGPGTRLTVL.

The chain employs TRBV7-3 and TRBJ2-2; tentatively, D is TRBD2 (6 bases). V was pared by 5 bases and J by 2 bases, with 15 bases between. CDR1 and CDR2 from the germline V gene are SGHTA and FQGTGA. The CDR3 loop spans 16 amino acids. The DNA for the CDR3 is TGTGCCAGCAGCCCCCTTAGCGGAATTAACACCGGGGAGCTGTTTTTT. Its protein is CASSPLSGINTGELFF.

The chain uses TRBV4-3 and TRBJ1-1; 8 nucleotides line up with TRBD1. The CDR3 has 16 amino acids. Germline lookup yields CDR1 LGHNA and CDR2 YSLEER. Unmatched junction bases numbered 8, after V lost 0 bases and J lost 5 bases. The chain's CDR3 is CASSQDRGRGRTEAFF. The CDR3 nucleotides are TGCGCCAGCAGCCAAGATCGGGGCAGGGGGCGGACTGAAGCTTTCTTT.

The CDR3, as DNA: TGCGCCAGCAGCCGGGGACAGGGGACCTCTGGGGCCAACGTCCTGACTTTC. It translates to CASSRGQGTSGANVLTF. This chain uses TRBV4-3 with TRBJ2-6; 10 nucleotides align to TRBD1. This CDR3 spans 17 amino acids. V dropped 4 bases and J dropped 0; count of bases not matched to a gene: 3. Germline V CDR1 and CDR2: LGHNA, YSLEER.